The next 19 T cell receptor beta chains were all read from a single sample in a study of T cell responses to AZD1222 COVID-19 vaccine. Libraries were prepared by immunoSEQ multiplex PCR; TCRdb keeps only in-frame clonotypes and omits some of them. The sample includes some 170,000 clones, 90% to 95% of them seen just once. Sequences were derived from peripheral blood, sampled on day 0 of AZD1222 vaccination. The receptors stem from an adult in good health.

V usage is TRBV30 and J usage is TRBJ1-3, with D uncertain. The germline V gene encodes CDR1 GTSNPN and CDR2 SVGIG (reference sequence). V was clipped by 8 bases and J by 0 bases, with 11 bases between them. This CDR3 spans 13 amino acids. DNA for the CDR3: TGTGCCGGGGAGGTAGACTCTGGAAACACCATATATTTT. This codes for CAGEVDSGNTIYF.

CDR3 loop: CASTLEGGTGELFF. The CDR3 DNA reads as TGTGCCAGCACCTTAGAGGGTGGGACCGGGGAGCTGTTTTTT. This chain links TRBV6-5 with TRBJ2-2, with D maybe TRBD2 (5 bases). Trimming shortened V by 7 bases and J by 5 bases, and 14 bases separated the two germline ends. Germline values: CDR1 MNHEY, CDR2 SVGAGI. This CDR3 contains 14 residues.

This clone appeared once. The chain combines TRBV24-1 with TRBJ1-2; the D gene is possibly TRBD1 (6 bases). V lost 4 bases and J 7 bases, leaving 15 bases between the germline ends. The germline V gene has CDR1 KGHDR and CDR2 SFDVKD. This CDR3 has 14 residues. The CDR3 region is CATSDGWVGGGYTF. DNA for the CDR3: TGTGCCACCAGTGACGGATGGGTAGGGGGTGGCTACACCTTC.

This clone was picked up one time. The chain employs TRBV6-1 and TRBJ2-2; D is unresolved. Between the trimmed V and J ends, which lost 3 bases and 4 bases, there was a span of 9 bases. The CDR3 sequence is 14 residues long. Germline V lookup: CDR1 MNHNS, CDR2 SASEGT. CDR3 sequence reads: CASSEAVTTGELFF. The CDR3 DNA sequence: TGTGCCAGCAGTGAGGCGGTGACCACCGGGGAGCTGTTTTTT.

This chain links TRBV5-1 with TRBJ2-7; D may correspond to TRBD1 or TRBD2 (5 bases each). The CDR3 covers 14 residues. Germline V gene data show CDR1 as SGHRS and CDR2 as YFSETQ. V lost 4 bases and J 6 bases, leaving 17 bases between the germline ends. CDR3 bases: TGCGCCAGCAGCATCGGGACGAAAAACCGCGAGCAGTACTTC. This translates into CASSIGTKNREQYF.

This chain links TRBV3-1 (or the pseudogene TRBV3-2) with TRBJ1-1; 9 nucleotides agree with TRBD1. Germline CDR1 LGHDT, CDR2 YNNKEL (reference sequence). Trimming removed 1 base from V and 1 base from J; junction bases left unmatched: 4. The CDR3 loop spans 16 amino acids. CDR3 in amino acids: CASSQGQGGWNTEAFF. The CDR3 DNA sequence: TGTGCCAGCAGCCAAGGACAGGGGGGGTGGAACACTGAAGCTTTCTTT.

The chain is built from TRBV5-8 and TRBJ2-2; D is uncertain. Germline loops: CDR1 SGHTS, CDR2 YDEGEE. This CDR3 is 15 amino acids long. The V end was cut by 0 bases, the J end by 2 bases, with 8 bases between. This CDR3 is CASSLGQTNTGELFF. The CDR3 DNA is TGTGCCAGCAGCTTGGGACAAACCAACACCGGGGAGCTGTTTTTT.

The genes are TRBV6-1 and TRBJ1-2; 11 bases line up with TRBD1. Trimming removed 4 bases from V and 1 base from J; junction bases left unmatched: 8. Germline V CDR1 and CDR2: MNHNS, SASEGT. The CDR3 is made up of 17 amino acids. The CDR3 reads CASSAPDRGPFNYGYTF. For the CDR3, the DNA is TGTGCCAGCAGTGCCCCGGACAGGGGGCCTTTTAACTATGGCTACACCTTC.

This chain joins TRBV4-1 and TRBJ1-2; D call uncertain. The CDR3 spans 15 residues. The V end lost 0 bases, the J end lost 7 bases, and 15 bases lay between the germline ends. Germline V gene data show CDR1 as MGHRA and CDR2 as YSYEKL. The CDR3 nucleotides read TGCGCCAGCAGCCAAGATAGGGCCTCCTTTGGTGGCTACACCTTC. Translated: CASSQDRASFGGYTF.

The chain joins TRBV7-8 to TRBJ2-7; 7 positions agree with TRBD1. The V segment lost 7 bases and the J segment 0 bases; nucleotides outside the gene matches: 3. Germline V gene lookup returns CDR1 SGHVS and CDR2 FQNEAQ. The CDR3 is made up of 13 amino acids. Here the CDR3 reads CASTRDSSYEQYF. The CDR3 region has the DNA TGTGCCAGCACCAGGGACAGCTCCTACGAGCAGTACTTC.

This sequence joins TRBV19 and TRBJ2-7; perhaps D is TRBD1 or TRBD2 (6 bases each). From germline, CDR1 is LNHDA and CDR2 SQIVND (reference sequence). The V and J ends lost 8 bases and 4 bases respectively, with 21 bases between them. CDR3 length: 15 amino acids. The CDR3: CASRTSGASYYEQYF. The CDR3, as DNA: TGTGCCAGTCGGACATCGGGGGCTTCCTATTACGAGCAGTACTTC.

This clone was recorded only once. The rearrangement uses TRBV5-4 and TRBJ2-5, with TRBD2 matching 12 bases. The J segment lost 3 bases and the V segment lost 2 bases, leaving 5 bases of the junction unmatched. Germline values: CDR1 SGHNT, CDR2 YYREEE (reference sequence). The CDR3 contains 16 residues. DNA of the CDR3: TGTGCCAGCAGCTTACTAGCGGGAGGCCAGAAAGAGACCCAGTACTTC. Translating it yields CASSLLAGGQKETQYF.

The J gene is TRBJ2-7, the V gene TRBV27, with 7 bases matching TRBD1. The CDR3 totals 14 residues. J lost 3 bases, V lost 5 bases, and 7 bases had no gene match. Germline CDR1 and CDR2: MNHEY and SMNVEV (reference sequence). The CDR3 coding sequence is TGTGCCAGCAGTCCCTCGGGACAGATCTACGAGCAGTACTTC. Its protein product is CASSPSGQIYEQYF.

This chain uses TRBV27 with TRBJ2-1; D gene ambiguous. V was trimmed by 4 bases and J by 6 bases, leaving 22 bases between them. This CDR3 has 17 amino acids. CDR1 MNHEY and CDR2 SMNVEV come from the germline V gene (reference sequence). The CDR3 region has the DNA TGTGCCAGCAGTTCCTGGACGGTCCATCAGTTAACCAATGAGCAGTTCTTC. This codes for CASSSWTVHQLTNEQFF.

The chain uses TRBV5-6 and TRBJ2-2; D not certain. Trimming stripped 3 bases from V and 6 bases from J, with 18 bases between. The germline gives CDR1 SGHDT, CDR2 YYEEEE. The CDR3 spans 16 residues. Here the CDR3 reads CASSWGVGSASGELFF. The CDR3 region has the DNA TGTGCCAGCAGCTGGGGTGTAGGATCGGCTTCCGGGGAGCTGTTTTTT.

The CDR3 spells CASSSGTGLTEAFF. In DNA, the CDR3 is TGTGCCAGCAGCTCGGGGACAGGGTTGACTGAAGCTTTCTTT. The rearrangement joins TRBV13 to TRBJ1-1, with 9 bases that match TRBD1. Losses at the gene ends were 4 bases for V and 5 bases for J; bases not matched to a gene: 5. The CDR3 loop spans 14 amino acids. Germline values: CDR1 PRHDT, CDR2 FYEKMQ (reference sequence). Filled out from reference TRBV13 and TRBJ1-1, the complete variable domain reads AAGVIQSPRHLIKEKRETATLKCYPIPRHDTVYWYQQGPGQDPQFLISFYEKMQSDKGSIPDRFSAQQFSDYHSELNMSSLELGDSALYFCASSSGTGLTEAFFGQGTRLTVV.

The chain links TRBV10-3 to TRBJ2-1, with TRBD1 identical over 9 bases. The CDR3 spans 19 residues. From germline, CDR1 is ENHRY and CDR2 SYGVKD. Trimming at V came to 5 bases and at J to 0 bases, leaving 14 bases not matched to a gene. The CDR3 nucleotides are TGTGCCATCAGTAAACGGACAGGGGACTCTTTGTCCTCCTACAATGAGCAGTTCTTC. Translation: CAISKRTGDSLSSYNEQFF.

CDR3 residues: CAWSRDRGYEQYF. The CDR3 coding sequence is TGTGCCTGGAGTAGGGACAGGGGCTACGAGCAGTACTTC. This chain links TRBV30 with TRBJ2-7, with TRBD1 matching over 10 bases. Germline-derived CDR1 and CDR2 are GTSNPN and SVGIG (reference sequence). Trimming removed 2 bases from V and 3 bases from J; junction bases left unmatched: 1. This CDR3 comprises 13 residues.

This chain uses TRBV3-1 (or the pseudogene TRBV3-2) with TRBJ2-3; possible D gene TRBD2, 5 bases. The CDR3 sequence is 15 residues long. The germline V and J ends were trimmed by 2 bases and 5 bases, with 14 bases remaining between them. In germline, CDR1 is LGHDT, CDR2 YNNKEL (reference sequence). The CDR3 DNA is TGTGCCAGCAGCCAACGGACCCAACGGGGAGATACGCAGTATTTT. Encoded protein: CASSQRTQRGDTQYF.